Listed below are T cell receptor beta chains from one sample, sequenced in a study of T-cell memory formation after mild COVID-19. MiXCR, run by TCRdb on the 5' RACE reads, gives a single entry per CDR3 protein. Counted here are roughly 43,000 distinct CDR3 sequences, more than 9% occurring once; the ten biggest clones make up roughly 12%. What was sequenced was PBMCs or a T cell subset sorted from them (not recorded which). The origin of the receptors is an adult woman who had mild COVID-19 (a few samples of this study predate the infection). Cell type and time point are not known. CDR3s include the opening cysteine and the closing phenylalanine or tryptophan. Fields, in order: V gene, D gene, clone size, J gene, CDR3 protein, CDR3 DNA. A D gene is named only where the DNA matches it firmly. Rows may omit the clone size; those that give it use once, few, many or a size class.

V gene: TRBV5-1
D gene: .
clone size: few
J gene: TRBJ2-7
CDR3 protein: CASSLAGDTAYEQYF
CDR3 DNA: TGCGCCAGCAGCCTGGCAGGGGATACCGCCTACGAGCAGTACTTC

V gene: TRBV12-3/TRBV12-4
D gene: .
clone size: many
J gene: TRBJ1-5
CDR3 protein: CASSLSGNSNQPQHF
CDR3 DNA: TGTGCCAGCAGTTTATCCGGCAATAGCAATCAGCCCCAGCATTTT

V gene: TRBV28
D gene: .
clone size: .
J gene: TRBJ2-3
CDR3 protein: CASSETGWVDTQYF
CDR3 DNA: TGTGCCAGCAGCGAGACAGGCTGGGTAGATACGCAGTATTTT

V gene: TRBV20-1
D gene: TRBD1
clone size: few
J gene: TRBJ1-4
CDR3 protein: CSAMNPGTGNEKLFF
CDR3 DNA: TGCAGTGCAATGAACCCCGGGACAGGGAATGAAAAACTGTTTTTT

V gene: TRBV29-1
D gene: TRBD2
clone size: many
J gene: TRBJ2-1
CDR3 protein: CSTLGTSGSREQFF
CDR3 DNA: TGCAGCACCCTGGGTACTAGCGGGAGCAGGGAGCAGTTCTTC

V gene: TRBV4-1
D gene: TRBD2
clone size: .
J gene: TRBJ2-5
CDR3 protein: CASSQDGGLADQETQYF
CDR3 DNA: TGCGCCAGCAGCCAAGATGGTGGGCTAGCGGACCAAGAGACCCAGTACTTC

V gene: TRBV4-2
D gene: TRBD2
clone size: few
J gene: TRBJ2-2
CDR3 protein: CASSRLASTGELFF
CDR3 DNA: TGTGCCAGCAGCCGACTAGCGAGCACCGGGGAGCTGTTTTTT

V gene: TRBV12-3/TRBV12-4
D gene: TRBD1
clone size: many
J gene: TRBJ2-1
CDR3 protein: CASSLGQGWDNEQFF
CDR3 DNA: TGTGCCAGCAGTCTAGGACAGGGCTGGGACAATGAGCAGTTCTTC

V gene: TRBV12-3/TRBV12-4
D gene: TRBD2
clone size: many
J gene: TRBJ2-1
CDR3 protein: CASSPGTSGAGEQFF
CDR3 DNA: TGTGCCAGCAGCCCCGGGACTAGCGGGGCAGGTGAGCAGTTCTTC

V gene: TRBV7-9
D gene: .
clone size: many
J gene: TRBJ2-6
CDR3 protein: CASSSGTGKSGANVLTF
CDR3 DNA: TGTGCCAGCAGCTCCGGGACGGGGAAGTCTGGGGCCAACGTCCTGACTTTC

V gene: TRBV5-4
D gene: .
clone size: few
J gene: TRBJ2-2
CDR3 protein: CATFEGPNTGELFF
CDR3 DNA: TGTGCCACCTTCGAGGGACCGAACACCGGGGAGCTGTTTTTT

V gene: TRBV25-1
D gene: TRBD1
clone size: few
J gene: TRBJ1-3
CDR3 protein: CASSDNRGSSGNTIYF
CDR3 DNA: TGTGCCAGCAGTGATAACAGGGGGTCCTCTGGAAACACCATATATTTT

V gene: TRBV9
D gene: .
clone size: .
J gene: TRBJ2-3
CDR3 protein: CASSVGTRQATSTDTQYF
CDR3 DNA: TGTGCCAGCAGCGTAGGAACGCGACAGGCAACTAGCACAGATACGCAGTATTTT

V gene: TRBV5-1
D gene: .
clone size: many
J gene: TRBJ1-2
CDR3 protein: CASSLDIRGRTYGYTF
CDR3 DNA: TGCGCCAGCAGCTTGGATATCCGCGGACGGACTTATGGCTACACCTTC

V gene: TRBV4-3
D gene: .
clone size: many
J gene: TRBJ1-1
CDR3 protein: CASSPMPERGNTEAFF
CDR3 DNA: TGCGCCAGCAGCCCTATGCCGGAGCGGGGGAACACTGAAGCTTTCTTT

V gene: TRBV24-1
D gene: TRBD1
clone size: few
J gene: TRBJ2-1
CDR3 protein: CATSDPTGGLYNEQFF
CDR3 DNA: TGTGCCACCAGTGACCCGACAGGGGGCCTCTACAATGAGCAGTTCTTC

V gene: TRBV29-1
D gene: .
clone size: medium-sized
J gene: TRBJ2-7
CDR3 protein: CSVKKMVGGKGFYEQYF
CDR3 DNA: TGCAGCGTTAAAAAAATGGTCGGGGGCAAGGGATTCTACGAGCAGTACTTC

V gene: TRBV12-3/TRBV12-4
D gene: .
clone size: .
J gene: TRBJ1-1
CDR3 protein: CASSLFTEAFF
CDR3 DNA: TGTGCCAGCAGTTTATTTACTGAAGCTTTCTTT

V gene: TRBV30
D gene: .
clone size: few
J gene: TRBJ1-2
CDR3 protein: CAWSTDENYGYTF
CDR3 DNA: TGTGCCTGGAGTACAGATGAAAACTATGGCTACACCTTC

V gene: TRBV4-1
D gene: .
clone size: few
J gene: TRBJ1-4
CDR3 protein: CASSQDGLPNEKLFF
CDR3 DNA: TGCGCCAGCAGCCAAGATGGGTTGCCTAATGAAAAACTGTTTTTT

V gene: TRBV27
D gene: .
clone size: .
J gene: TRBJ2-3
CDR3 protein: CAVRGADTQYF
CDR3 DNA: TGTGCCGTTAGGGGGGCTGATACGCAGTATTTT

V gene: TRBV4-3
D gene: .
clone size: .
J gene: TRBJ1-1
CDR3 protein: CASSPGSSIAACAFF
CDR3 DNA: TGCGCCAGCAGCCCAGGGTCAAGCATCGCGGCGTGTGCTTTCTTT

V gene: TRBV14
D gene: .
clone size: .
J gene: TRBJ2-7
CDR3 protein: CASSQGLVVYF
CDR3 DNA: TGTGCCAGCAGCCAAGGTCTAGTTGTTTACTTC

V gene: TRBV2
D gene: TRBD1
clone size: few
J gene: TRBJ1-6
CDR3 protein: CATGGQYNSPLHF
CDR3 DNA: TGTGCCACCGGGGGACAGTATAATTCACCCCTCCACTTT